Below are 13 T cell receptor beta chains sequenced from a single sample in a study of Graves' ophthalmopathy and Graves' hyperthyroidism. The sequenced template was RNA, covering the TCR beta CDR3 region. Investigators did first-round RT-PCR with HTBI primers, then second-round multiplex PCR. Each CDR3 protein is one row after TCRdb ran MiXCR on the multiplex PCR reads. Here the sample spans hundreds of thousands of distinct CDR3 sequences, roughly 41% being singletons. Sequenced material: peripheral blood. Receptor source: an adult man with Graves' ophthalmopathy.

This clonotype was observed a few times. The J gene is TRBJ1-1, the V gene TRBV5-1; D uncertain. CDR1 and CDR2 from the germline V gene are SGHRS and YFSETQ. V gave up 0 bases and J gave up 8 bases, with 14 bases separating them. The CDR3 has 14 amino acids. The CDR3, as DNA: TGCGCCAGCAGCTTGGGGGCGGGATCCTCGGAAGCTTTCTTT. Protein sequence: CASSLGAGSSEAFF.

Of note for this clonotype: A read error may be the cause here, since a much bigger clone is one base away. The chain joins TRBV12-3 or TRBV12-4 to TRBJ1-1, with 8 bases fitting TRBD1. J lost 10 bases, V lost 3 bases, and 10 bases had no gene match. The CDR3 length is 14 residues. The CDR3 DNA sequence: TGTGCCAGCAGTTTCGCAGGGGGCGCGATTGGAGCTTTCTTT. This sequence encodes CASSFAGGAIGAFF.

The chain employs TRBV5-4 and TRBJ2-2; D remains unclear. CDR1 and CDR2 from the germline V gene are SGHNT and YYREEE (reference sequence). Between the trimmed V and J ends, which lost 0 bases and 7 bases, there was a span of 10 bases. The length of the CDR3 is 14 residues. The CDR3 DNA reads as TGTGCCAGCAGCTTGGCCTTCGCCAACGGGGAGCTGTTTTTT. It translates to CASSLAFANGELFF. The full variable domain, with the rest looked up from reference TRBV5-4 and TRBJ2-2, is ETGVTQSPTHLIKTRGQQVTLRCSSQSGHNTVSWYQQALGQGPQFIFQYYREEENGRGNFPPRFSGLQFPNYSSELNVNALELDDSALYLCASSLAFANGELFFGEGSRLTVL.

V and J are TRBV7-2 and TRBJ1-2, with D perhaps matching TRBD1 (5 bases). V lost 3 bases and J lost 8, with 16 bases in between. The CDR3 has 14 residues. Germline loops: CDR1 SGHTA, CDR2 FQGNSA. CDR3 sequence (DNA): TGTGCCAGCAGCTTGGGGGGGGGTGGACAAGGCTACACCTTC. It encodes CASSLGGGGQGYTF.

The sample holds many counts of this clonotype. The chain couples TRBV6-5 to TRBJ2-5; 7 bases agree with TRBD2. The germline V gene has CDR1 MNHEY and CDR2 SVGAGI. This CDR3 spans 13 amino acids. V lost 5 bases to trimming and J lost 11 bases; unmatched junction nucleotides: 11. CDR3 in amino acids: CASSLERGDPQYF. Written as DNA, the CDR3 is TGTGCCAGCAGTCTCGAACGGGGGGACCCACAGTACTTC.

This clonotype was seen repeatedly, ten times or more. The DNA of the CDR3 is TGTGCCATCAGTGAGCCTGACCGCGGCCTCGATTCACCCCTCCACTTT. It specifies CAISEPDRGLDSPLHF. The chain has TRBV10-3 and TRBJ1-6; D is uncertain. The ends were cut back, 2 bases at V and 8 bases at J, with 16 bases in the middle. The CDR3 spans 16 residues. The V gene's germline CDR1 is ENHRY and CDR2 SYGVKD.

This clonotype appeared a single time. The rearrangement joins TRBV29-1 to TRBJ1-1, with 9 bases matching TRBD1. CDR1 is SQVTM and CDR2 is ANQGSEA in the germline V gene. This CDR3 has 14 residues. The trim removed 3 bases at V and 11 bases at J, leaving 13 bases unmatched. The CDR3: CSVDKGQGRPLAFF. In DNA form, the CDR3 reads TGCAGCGTTGATAAGGGACAGGGAAGGCCCCTTGCTTTCTTT.

A remark on this clonotype: A clone one base away is much larger, so this may be a read error. The rearrangement links TRBV9 to TRBJ1-6, with D uncertain. CDR1 and CDR2 (germline): SGDLS, YYNGEE. V lost 5 bases, J lost 7 bases, and 10 bases lay in between. The CDR3 has 13 residues. CDR3 protein: CASSYQVNSPLHF. In DNA form, the CDR3 reads TGTGCCAGCAGTTACCAGGTGAATTCACCCCTCCACTTT.

Many counts were recorded for this clonotype. The CDR3 sequence is CATSRGTSGSRYEQYF. The DNA for the CDR3 is TGTGCCACCAGCAGAGGGACTAGCGGGAGCCGCTACGAGCAGTACTTC. V and J are TRBV15 and TRBJ2-7; 13 bases align to TRBD2. The germline V gene has CDR1 LNHNV and CDR2 YYDKDF (reference sequence). The CDR3 length is 16 residues. V shed 1 base and J 3 bases; nucleotides not matched to a gene: 3.

The J gene is TRBJ2-5, the V gene TRBV29-1; D gene ambiguous. The CDR3 consists of 10 residues. Per germline, CDR1 SQVTM and CDR2 ANQGSEA. CDR3 loop: CSRLEETQYF. As DNA, the CDR3 is TGCAGTCGGCTGGAAGAGACCCAGTACTTC.

This clonotype has ten or more counts. This sequence joins TRBV7-2 and TRBJ2-7, with D uncertain. V gave up 4 bases and J gave up 5 bases, with 21 bases separating them. Germline V CDR1 and CDR2: SGHTA, FQGNSA. The CDR3 contains 16 residues. This CDR3 is CASSYSNPRAGDEQYF. The CDR3 bases are TGTGCCAGCAGCTATTCAAATCCCAGAGCAGGCGACGAGCAGTACTTC.

This chain links TRBV24-1 with TRBJ2-1, with D possibly matching TRBD1 (6 bases). The CDR3 covers 17 residues. Trimming shortened V by 3 bases and J by 13 bases, and 27 bases separated the two germline ends. Germline V gives CDR1 KGHDR, CDR2 SFDVKD. CDR3 DNA sequence: TGTGCCACCAGTGATCGGACAGCTAACTATGGCTACACCTACCAGTTCTTC. Its protein is CATSDRTANYGYTYQFF.

This clonotype appeared a single time. The chain couples TRBV20-1 to TRBJ2-2, with 7 bases lining up with TRBD2. Trimming took 1 base from V and 6 from J; bases not matched to a gene: 2. This CDR3 is 13 amino acids long. Germline CDR1 reads DFQATT; CDR2 reads SNEGSKA (reference sequence). CDR3 in DNA: TGCAGTGCTAGAGCGGGGGGAGCCGGGGAGCTGTTTTTT. Translation gives CSARAGGAGELFF.